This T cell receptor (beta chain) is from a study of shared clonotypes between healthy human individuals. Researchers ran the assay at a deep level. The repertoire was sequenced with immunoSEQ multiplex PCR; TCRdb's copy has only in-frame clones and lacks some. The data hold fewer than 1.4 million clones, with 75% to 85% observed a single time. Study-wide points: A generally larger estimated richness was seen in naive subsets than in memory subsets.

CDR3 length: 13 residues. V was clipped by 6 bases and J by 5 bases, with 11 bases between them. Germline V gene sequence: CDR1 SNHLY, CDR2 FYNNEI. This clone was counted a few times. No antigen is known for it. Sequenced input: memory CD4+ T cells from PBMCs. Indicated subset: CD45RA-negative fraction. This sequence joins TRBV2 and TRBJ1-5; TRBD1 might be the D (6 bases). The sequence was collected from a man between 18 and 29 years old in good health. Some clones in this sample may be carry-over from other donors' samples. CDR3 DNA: TGTGCCAGCAGGACACAGGGTGATCAGCCCCAGCATTTT. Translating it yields CASRTQGDQPQHF.